The TCR beta chain under discussion was sequenced for a study of CD8+CD57+ T cells in acquired aplastic anemia. General study results and limits: Twenty-nine was the count of CD8+ CDR3 sequences that patients shared with controls.

This clonotype has a count of ten or more. Antigen unknown. Using genomic DNA as the template, TCR beta VDJ and CDR3 profiling was carried out. In TCRdb, the reads were re-called with MiXCR into one record per CDR3 protein. Of 200,000 to 300,000 distinct CDR3 sequences in the sample, around 45% were seen once. Flow cytometry had shown expanded CD8+CD57+ cells in the patients chosen for sequencing. The TCR comes from a human donor with aplastic anemia. Sequenced material: sorted CD4+, CD8+, or CD8+CD57+ T cells (not recorded which) from PBMCs.

CDR3 bases: TGTGCCAGCAGCCCCCCTACCAGGCCTGTGGCTCGAGCCTACAATGAGCAGTTCTTC. Translation gives CASSPPTRPVARAYNEQFF. This chain links TRBV14 with TRBJ2-1; D is unclear. Germline CDR1 reads SGHDN; CDR2 reads FVKESK. This CDR3 spans 19 amino acids. V was shortened by 4 bases and J by 2 bases, with 24 bases between the two germline ends. The complete variable domain, with remaining parts taken from reference TRBV14 and TRBJ2-1, reads EAGVTQFPSHSVIEKGQTVTLRCDPISGHDNLYWYRRVMGKEIKFLLHFVKESKQDESGMPNNRFLAERTGGTYSTLKVQPAELEDSGVYFCASSPPTRPVARAYNEQFFGPGTRLTVL.